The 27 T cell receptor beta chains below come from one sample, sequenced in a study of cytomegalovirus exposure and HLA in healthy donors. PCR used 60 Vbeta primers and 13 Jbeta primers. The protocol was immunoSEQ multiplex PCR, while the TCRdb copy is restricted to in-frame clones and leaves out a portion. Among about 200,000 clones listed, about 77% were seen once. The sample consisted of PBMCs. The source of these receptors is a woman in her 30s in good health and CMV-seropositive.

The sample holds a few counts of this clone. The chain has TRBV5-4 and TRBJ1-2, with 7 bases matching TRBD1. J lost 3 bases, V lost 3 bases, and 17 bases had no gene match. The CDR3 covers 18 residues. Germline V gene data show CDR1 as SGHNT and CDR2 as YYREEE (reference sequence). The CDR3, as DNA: TGTGCCAGCAGCTCGATCTTGGGTAGTGGCGGGACAGACTATGGCTACACCTTC. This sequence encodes CASSSILGSGGTDYGYTF.

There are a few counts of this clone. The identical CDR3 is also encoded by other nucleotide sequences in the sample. The CDR3 is CASSRRDRDNQPQHF. DNA of the CDR3: TGTGCCAGCAGTCGCCGGGACAGGGACAATCAGCCCCAGCATTTT. The V gene is TRBV28, the J gene TRBJ1-5; TRBD1 matches at 9 bases. Germline-derived CDR1 and CDR2 are MDHEN and SYDVKM. V lost 5 bases and J lost 3; bases outside the gene matches: 5. The CDR3 consists of 15 residues. The entire variable domain, with the rest obtained from reference TRBV28 and TRBJ1-5, is as follows: DVKVTQSSRYLVKRTGEKVFLECVQDMDHENMFWYRQDPGLGLRLIYFSYDVKMKEKGDIPEGYSVSREKKERFSLILESASTNQTSMYLCASSRRDRDNQPQHFGDGTRLSIL.

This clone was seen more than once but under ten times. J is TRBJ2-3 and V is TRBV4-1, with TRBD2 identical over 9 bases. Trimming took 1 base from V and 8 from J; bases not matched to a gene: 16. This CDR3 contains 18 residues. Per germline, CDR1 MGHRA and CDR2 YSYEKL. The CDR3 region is CASSQGAGGGGGSGTQYF. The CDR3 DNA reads TGCGCCAGCAGCCAAGGAGCGGGAGGCGGGGGGGGGTCGGGTACGCAGTATTTT.

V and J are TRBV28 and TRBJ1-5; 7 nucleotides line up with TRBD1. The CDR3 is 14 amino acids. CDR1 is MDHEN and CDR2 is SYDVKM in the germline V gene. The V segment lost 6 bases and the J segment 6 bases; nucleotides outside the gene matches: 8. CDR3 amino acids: CASSQRGQGQPQHF. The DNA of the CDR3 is TGTGCCAGCAGCCAGAGGGGGCAGGGTCAGCCCCAGCATTTT.

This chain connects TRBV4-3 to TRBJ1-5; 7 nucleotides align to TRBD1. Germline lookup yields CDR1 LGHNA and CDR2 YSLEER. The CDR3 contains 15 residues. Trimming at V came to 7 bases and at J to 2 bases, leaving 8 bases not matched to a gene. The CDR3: CASIDRVDGNQPQHF. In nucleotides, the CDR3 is TGCGCCAGCATCGACAGGGTAGACGGCAATCAGCCCCAGCATTTT.

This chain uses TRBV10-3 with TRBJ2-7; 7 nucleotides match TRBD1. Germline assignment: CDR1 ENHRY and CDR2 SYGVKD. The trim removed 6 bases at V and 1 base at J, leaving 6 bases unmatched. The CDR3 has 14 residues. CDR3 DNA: TGTGCCATCAGGAGGGGACAGTTATCCTACGAGCAGTACTTC. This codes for CAIRRGQLSYEQYF.

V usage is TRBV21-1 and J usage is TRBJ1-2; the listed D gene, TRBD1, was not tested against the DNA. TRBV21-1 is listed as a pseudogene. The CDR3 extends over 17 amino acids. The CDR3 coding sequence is TGTGCCAGCAGCCCCCCCCCTGGCGCAGGGAAGAACTATGGCTACACCTTC. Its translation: CASSPPPGAGKNYGYTF.

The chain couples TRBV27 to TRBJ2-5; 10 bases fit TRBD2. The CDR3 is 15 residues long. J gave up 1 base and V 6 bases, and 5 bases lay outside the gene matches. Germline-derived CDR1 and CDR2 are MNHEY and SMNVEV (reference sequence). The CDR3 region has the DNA TGTGCCAGCAGCCTTAGCGGGGGGACCCAAGAGACCCAGTACTTC. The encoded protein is CASSLSGGTQETQYF.

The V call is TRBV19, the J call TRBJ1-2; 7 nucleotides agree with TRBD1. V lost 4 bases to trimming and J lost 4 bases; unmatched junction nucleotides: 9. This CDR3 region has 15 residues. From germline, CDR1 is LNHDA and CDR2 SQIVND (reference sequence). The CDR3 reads CASSTGDSALYGYTF. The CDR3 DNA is TGTGCCAGTAGTACGGGGGACAGCGCACTCTATGGCTACACCTTC.

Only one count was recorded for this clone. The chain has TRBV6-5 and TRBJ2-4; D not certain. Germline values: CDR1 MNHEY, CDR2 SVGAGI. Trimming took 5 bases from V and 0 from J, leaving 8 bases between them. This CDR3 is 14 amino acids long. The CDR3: CASSAALAKNIQYF. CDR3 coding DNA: TGTGCCAGCAGTGCCGCGTTAGCCAAAAACATTCAGTACTTC.

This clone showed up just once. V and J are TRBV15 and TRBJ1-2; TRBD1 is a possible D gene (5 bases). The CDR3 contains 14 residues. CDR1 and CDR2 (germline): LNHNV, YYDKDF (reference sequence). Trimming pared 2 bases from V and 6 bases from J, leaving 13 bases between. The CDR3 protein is CATSRPGWSDGYTF. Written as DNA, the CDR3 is TGTGCCACCAGCAGACCAGGGTGGTCGGATGGCTACACCTTC. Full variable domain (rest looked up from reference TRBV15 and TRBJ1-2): DAMVIQNPRYQVTQFGKPVTLSCSQTLNHNVMYWYQQKSSQAPKLLFHYYDKDFNNEADTPDNFQSRRPNTSFCFLDIRSPGLGDTAMYLCATSRPGWSDGYTFGSGTRLTVV.

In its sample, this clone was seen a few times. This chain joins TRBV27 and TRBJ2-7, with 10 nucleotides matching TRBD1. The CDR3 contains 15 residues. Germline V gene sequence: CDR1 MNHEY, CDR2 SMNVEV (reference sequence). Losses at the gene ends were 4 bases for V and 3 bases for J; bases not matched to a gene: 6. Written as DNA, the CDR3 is TGTGCCAGCAGTTCATCAGGGACAGGGGACTACGAGCAGTACTTC. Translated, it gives CASSSSGTGDYEQYF.

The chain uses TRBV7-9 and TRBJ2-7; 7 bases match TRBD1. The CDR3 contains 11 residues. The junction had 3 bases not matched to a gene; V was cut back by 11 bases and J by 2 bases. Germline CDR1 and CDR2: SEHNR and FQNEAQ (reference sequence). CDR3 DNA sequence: TGTGCCTGGGGACAGCCCTACGAGCAGTACTTC. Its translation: CAWGQPYEQYF.

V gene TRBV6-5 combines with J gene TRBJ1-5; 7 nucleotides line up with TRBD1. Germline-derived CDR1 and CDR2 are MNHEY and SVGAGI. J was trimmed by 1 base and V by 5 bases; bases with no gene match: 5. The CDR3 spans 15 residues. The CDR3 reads CASSPSGGSNQPQHF. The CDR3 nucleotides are TGTGCCAGCAGTCCCTCAGGGGGGAGCAATCAGCCCCAGCATTTT.

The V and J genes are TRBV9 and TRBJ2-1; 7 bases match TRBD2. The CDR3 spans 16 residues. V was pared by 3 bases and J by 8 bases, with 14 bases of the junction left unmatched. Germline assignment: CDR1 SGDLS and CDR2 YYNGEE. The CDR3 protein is CASSALRTRSFDEQFF. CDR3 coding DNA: TGTGCCAGCAGCGCACTCCGGACTAGGTCGTTCGATGAGCAGTTCTTC. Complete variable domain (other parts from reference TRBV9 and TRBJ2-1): DSGVTQTPKHLITATGQRVTLRCSPRSGDLSVYWYQQSLDQGLQFLIQYYNGEERAKGNILERFSAQQFPDLHSELNLSSLELGDSALYFCASSALRTRSFDEQFFGPGTRLTVL.

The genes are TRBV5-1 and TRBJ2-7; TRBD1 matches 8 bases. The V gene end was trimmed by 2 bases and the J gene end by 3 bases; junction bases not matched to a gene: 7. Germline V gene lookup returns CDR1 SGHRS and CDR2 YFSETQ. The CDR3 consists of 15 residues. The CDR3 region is CASSLSGTGYYEQYF. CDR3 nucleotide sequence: TGCGCCAGCAGCTTATCCGGGACAGGCTACTACGAGCAGTACTTC.

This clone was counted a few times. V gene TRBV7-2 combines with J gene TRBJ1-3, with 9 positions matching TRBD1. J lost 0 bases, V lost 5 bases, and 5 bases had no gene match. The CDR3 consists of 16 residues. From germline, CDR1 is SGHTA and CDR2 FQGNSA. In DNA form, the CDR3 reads TGTGCCAGCAGCCTAACGGGACAGGGCTCTGGAAACACCATATATTTT. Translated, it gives CASSLTGQGSGNTIYF.

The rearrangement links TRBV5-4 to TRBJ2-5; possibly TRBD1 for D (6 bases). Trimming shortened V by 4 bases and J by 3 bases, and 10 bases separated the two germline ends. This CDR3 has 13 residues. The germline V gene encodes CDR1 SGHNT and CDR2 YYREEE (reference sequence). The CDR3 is CASSQNREETQYF. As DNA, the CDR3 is TGTGCCAGCAGCCAAAACAGGGAAGAGACCCAGTACTTC.

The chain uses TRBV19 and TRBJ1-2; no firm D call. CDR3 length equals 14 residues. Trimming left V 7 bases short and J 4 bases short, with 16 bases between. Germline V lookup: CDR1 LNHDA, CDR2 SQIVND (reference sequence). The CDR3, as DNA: TGTGCCAGTACCCGACAAGCAAGCAGCTATGGCTACACCTTC. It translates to CASTRQASSYGYTF.

Here the CDR3 reads CASSFLRQDYGYTF. CDR3 DNA sequence: TGTGCCAGCAGCTTTCTTAGGCAGGACTATGGCTACACCTTC. This chain uses TRBV7-9 with TRBJ1-2; no clear D. V was clipped by 3 bases and J by 3 bases, with 11 bases between them. This CDR3 spans 14 amino acids. Germline V lookup: CDR1 SEHNR, CDR2 FQNEAQ (reference sequence).

CDR3 protein: CASSLGLRANEKLFF. The CDR3 coding sequence is TGCGCCAGCAGCTTGGGACTGCGAGCTAATGAAAAACTGTTTTTT. The chain uses TRBV5-1 and TRBJ1-4, with no clear D. V shed 0 bases and J shed 3 bases, with 9 bases lying between them. CDR1 is SGHRS, CDR2 YFSETQ, per germline. The CDR3 consists of 15 residues.

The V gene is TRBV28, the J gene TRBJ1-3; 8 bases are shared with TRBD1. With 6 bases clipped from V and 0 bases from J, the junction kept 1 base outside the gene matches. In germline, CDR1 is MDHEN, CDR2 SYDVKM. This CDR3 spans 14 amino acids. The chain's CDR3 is CASRGTGSGNTIYF. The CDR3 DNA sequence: TGTGCCAGCAGAGGGACAGGCTCTGGAAACACCATATATTTT.

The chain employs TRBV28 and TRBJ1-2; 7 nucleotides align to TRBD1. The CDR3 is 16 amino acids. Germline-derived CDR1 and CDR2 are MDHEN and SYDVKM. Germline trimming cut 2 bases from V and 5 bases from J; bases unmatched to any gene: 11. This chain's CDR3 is CASSLVNRDRGYGYTF. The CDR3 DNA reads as TGTGCCAGCAGTTTAGTTAACAGGGACAGAGGGTATGGCTACACCTTC.

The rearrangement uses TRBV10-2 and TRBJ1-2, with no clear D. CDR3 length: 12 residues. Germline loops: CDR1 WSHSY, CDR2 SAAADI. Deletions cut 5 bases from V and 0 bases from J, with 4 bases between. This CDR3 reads CASSTTNYGYTF. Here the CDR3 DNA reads TGCGCCAGCAGTACTACTAACTATGGCTACACCTTC.

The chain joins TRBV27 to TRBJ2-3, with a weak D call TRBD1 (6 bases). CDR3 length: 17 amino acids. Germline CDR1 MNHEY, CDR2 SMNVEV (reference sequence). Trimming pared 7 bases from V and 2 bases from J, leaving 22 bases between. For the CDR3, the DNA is TGTGCCAGCACCGCCTCCAGGGGCCGATCCATCACAGATACGCAGTATTTT. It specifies CASTASRGRSITDTQYF.

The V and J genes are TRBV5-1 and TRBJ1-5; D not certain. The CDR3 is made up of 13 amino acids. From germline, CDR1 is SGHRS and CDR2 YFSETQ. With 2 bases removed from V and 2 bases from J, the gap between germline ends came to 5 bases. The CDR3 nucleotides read TGCGCCAGCAGCTTAACAGGCAATCAGCCCCAGCATTTT. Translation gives CASSLTGNQPQHF.

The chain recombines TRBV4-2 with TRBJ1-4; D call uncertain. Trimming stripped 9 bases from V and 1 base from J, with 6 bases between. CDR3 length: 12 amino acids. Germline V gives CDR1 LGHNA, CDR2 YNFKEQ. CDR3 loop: CASSRTNEKLFF. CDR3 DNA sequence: TGTGCCAGTTCCAGAACTAATGAAAAACTGTTTTTT.